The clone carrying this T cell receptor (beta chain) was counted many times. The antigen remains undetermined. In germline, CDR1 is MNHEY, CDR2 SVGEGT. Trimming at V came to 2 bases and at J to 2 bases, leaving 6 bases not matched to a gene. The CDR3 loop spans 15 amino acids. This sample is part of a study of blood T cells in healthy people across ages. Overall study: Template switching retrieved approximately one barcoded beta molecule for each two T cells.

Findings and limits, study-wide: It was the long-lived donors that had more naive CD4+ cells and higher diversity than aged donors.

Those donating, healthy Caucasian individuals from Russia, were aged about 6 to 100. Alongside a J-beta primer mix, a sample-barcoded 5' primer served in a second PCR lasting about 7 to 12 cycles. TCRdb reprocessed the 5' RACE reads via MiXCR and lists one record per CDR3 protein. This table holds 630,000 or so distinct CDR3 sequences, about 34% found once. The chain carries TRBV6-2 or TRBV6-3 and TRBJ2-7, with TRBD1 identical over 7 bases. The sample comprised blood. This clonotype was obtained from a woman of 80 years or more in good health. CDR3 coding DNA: TGTGCCAGCAGTTACAGCAGGGGGACCACCTACGAGCAGTACTTC. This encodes CASSYSRGTTYEQYF.